The 32 T cell receptor beta chains reported below all come from one sample, sequenced in a study of blood T cell repertoires in COVID-19. The data were produced by immunoSEQ multiplex PCR, yet TCRdb's version contains in-frame clones alone and is incomplete. The sample holds a few hundred thousand clones, 70% to 90% seen once. Sample: PBMCs or T cells enriched from blood (not recorded which). All receptors derive from a man younger than 40 who had recovered from COVID-19.

In its sample, this clone was seen a few times. The rearrangement links TRBV30 to TRBJ1-2; D is ambiguous. V lost 4 bases and J lost 8, with 17 bases in between. The germline V gene encodes CDR1 GTSNPN and CDR2 SVGIG (reference sequence). The CDR3 has 13 residues. Written as DNA, the CDR3 is TGTGCCTGGACCGCCCGTAATTTGGGCGGCTACACCTTC. Amino acid sequence: CAWTARNLGGYTF. The full variable domain, with the rest looked up from reference TRBV30 and TRBJ1-2, is SQTIHQWPATLVQPVGSPLSLECTVEGTSNPNLYWYRQAAGRGLQLLFYSVGIGQISSEVPQNLSASRPQDRQFILSSKKLLLSDSGFYLCAWTARNLGGYTFGSGTRLTVV.

The chain employs TRBV7-2 and TRBJ1-5; D not resolved. The CDR3 spans 16 residues. Trimming stripped 1 base from V and 3 bases from J, with 13 bases between. Germline V lookup: CDR1 SGHTA, CDR2 FQGNSA. The CDR3 nucleotides read TGTGCCAGCAGCTTAGTTCATGCCGGGTCCAATCAGCCCCAGCATTTT. Translating it yields CASSLVHAGSNQPQHF.

The chain combines TRBV11-2 with TRBJ2-7, with D perhaps TRBD1 (6 bases). CDR3 length equals 17 residues. V dropped 4 bases and J dropped 1 base, with 20 bases sitting between them. Germline-derived CDR1 and CDR2 are SGHAT and FQNNGV. The CDR3 sequence: CASSWTASGLNSYEQYF. DNA for the CDR3: TGTGCCAGCAGCTGGACAGCCAGCGGATTGAATTCCTACGAGCAGTACTTC.

The chain has TRBV7-8 and TRBJ1-4; D perhaps matches TRBD1 (5 bases). CDR1 SGHVS and CDR2 FQNEAQ come from the germline V gene. The CDR3 consists of 16 residues. Trimming removed 4 bases at V and 5 bases at J, with 17 bases between. The CDR3 nucleotides are TGTGCCAGCAGCTCCGGGTCCGTCCAGGGCAATGAAAAACTGTTTTTT. This codes for CASSSGSVQGNEKLFF.

Only one count was recorded for this clone. This rearrangement joins TRBV28 to TRBJ2-3; 7 bases fit TRBD2. J gave up 4 bases and V 4 bases, and 11 bases lay outside the gene matches. This CDR3 is 16 amino acids long. Germline V gene data show CDR1 as MDHEN and CDR2 as SYDVKM. The CDR3 is CASSSPGRTTADTQYF. As DNA, the CDR3 is TGTGCCAGCAGTTCCCCCGGGAGGACAACCGCAGATACGCAGTATTTT.

This chain joins TRBV24-1 and TRBJ2-2; D is possibly TRBD1 (6 bases). Per the germline V gene, CDR1 is KGHDR and CDR2 is SFDVKD. The CDR3 spans 16 residues. V dropped 4 bases and J dropped 4 bases, with 15 bases sitting between them. CDR3 in amino acids: CATSDSTGHITGELFF. CDR3 nucleotide sequence: TGTGCCACCAGTGACTCGACGGGACACATCACCGGGGAGCTGTTTTTT.

V is TRBV18 and J is TRBJ1-2, with D perhaps matching TRBD1 (6 bases). V lost 2 bases and J lost 4, with 11 bases in between. This CDR3 has 14 amino acids. CDR1 is KGHSH and CDR2 is LQKENI in the germline V gene. CDR3 in amino acids: CASSPNREGYGYTF. CDR3 sequence (DNA): TGTGCCAGCTCACCAAACAGGGAGGGCTATGGCTACACCTTC.

The chain couples TRBV24-1 to TRBJ2-3; 11 nucleotides match TRBD1. Germline V gene data show CDR1 as KGHDR and CDR2 as SFDVKD. The ends lost 0 bases at V and 5 bases at J; junction bases unmatched: 3. The CDR3 has 16 amino acids. DNA for the CDR3: TGTGCCACCAGTGATTTGGGAGGGACAGGGGGAGATACGCAGTATTTT. It codes for CATSDLGGTGGDTQYF.

The rearrangement links TRBV9 to TRBJ2-5; D may be TRBD2 (6 bases). Germline values: CDR1 SGDLS, CDR2 YYNGEE. CDR3 length: 15 residues. Deletions cut 2 bases from V and 2 bases from J, with 13 bases between. CDR3 residues: CASSVATSSQETQYF. CDR3 sequence (DNA): TGTGCCAGCAGCGTGGCGACTAGTTCACAAGAGACCCAGTACTTC.

The chain joins TRBV11-2 to TRBJ2-6; 8 positions agree with TRBD1. This CDR3 contains 17 residues. V gave up 10 bases and J gave up 1 base; unmatched junction bases: 12. Germline V CDR1 and CDR2: SGHAT, FQNNGV. For the CDR3, the DNA is TGTGCCAAACTAACCGGGACAGGTTCATCTGGGGCCAACGTCCTGACTTTC. It codes for CAKLTGTGSSGANVLTF.

Here the CDR3 DNA reads TGTGCCAGTAGTATCTCGGGGGGTAGGACAGATACGCAGTATTTT. As protein: CASSISGGRTDTQYF. This chain joins TRBV19 and TRBJ2-3; 7 positions match TRBD2. There are 15 residues in the CDR3. Trimming removed 3 bases from V and 3 bases from J; junction bases left unmatched: 6. Looked up from germline, CDR1 is LNHDA and CDR2 is SQIVND (reference sequence). Full variable domain (rest looked up from reference TRBV19 and TRBJ2-3): DGGITQSPKYLFRKEGQNVTLSCEQNLNHDAMYWYRQDPGQGLRLIYYSQIVNDFQKGDIAEGYSVSREKKESFPLTVTSAQKNPTAFYLCASSISGGRTDTQYFGPGTRLTVL.

The chain links TRBV6-5 to TRBJ2-4, with unresolved D. CDR3 length equals 16 residues. The germline gives CDR1 MNHEY, CDR2 SVGAGI. V shed 2 bases and J shed 0 bases, with 11 bases lying between them. CDR3 DNA: TGTGCCAGCAGTTACAAAGATAGATTAGCCAAAAACATTCAGTACTTC. Translated, it gives CASSYKDRLAKNIQYF.

The chain has TRBV11-2 and TRBJ2-2; D is unclear. The CDR3 covers 14 residues. The V end lost 2 bases, the J end lost 1 base, and 5 bases lay between the germline ends. Germline V gene sequence: CDR1 SGHAT, CDR2 FQNNGV. CDR3 coding DNA: TGTGCCAGCAGCTTATCAGGGAACACCGGGGAGCTGTTTTTT. Its translation: CASSLSGNTGELFF.

This chain uses TRBV5-4 with TRBJ2-7; 8 bases line up with TRBD2. After removal of 1 base from V and 7 bases from J, the junction contained 10 bases not matched to a gene. CDR1 and CDR2 from the germline V gene are SGHNT and YYREEE (reference sequence). The CDR3 covers 15 residues. CDR3 DNA: TGTGCCAGCAGCTTGTCGGCGGGAGGTCCGGGGGAGCAGTACTTC. Translation: CASSLSAGGPGEQYF.

This chain links TRBV11-3 with TRBJ2-2, with no clear D. The ends were cut back, 5 bases at V and 4 bases at J, with 5 bases in the middle. Germline V lookup: CDR1 SGHNT, CDR2 YENEEA. The CDR3 runs 12 residues. Here the CDR3 reads CASSPFTGELFF. As DNA, the CDR3 is TGTGCCAGCAGCCCCTTCACCGGGGAGCTGTTTTTT.

The CDR3 region is CASREVAGTDTQYF. For the CDR3, the DNA is TGCGCCAGCAGAGAGGTAGCGGGGACAGATACGCAGTATTTT. The chain is built from TRBV5-1 and TRBJ2-3; 8 positions agree with TRBD2. Germline loops: CDR1 SGHRS, CDR2 YFSETQ. V lost 5 bases to trimming and J lost 3 bases; unmatched junction nucleotides: 5. This CDR3 has 14 amino acids.

The J gene is TRBJ2-3, the V gene TRBV7-8; 9 nucleotides match TRBD1. This CDR3 contains 17 residues. V lost 1 base to trimming and J lost 4 bases; unmatched junction nucleotides: 9. The germline V gene has CDR1 SGHVS and CDR2 FQNEAQ. The CDR3 bases are TGTGCCAGCAGCTTAGGTTGGACAGGGGTGAATGCAGATACGCAGTATTTT. Its translation: CASSLGWTGVNADTQYF.

The J gene is TRBJ2-3, the V gene TRBV27; possible D gene TRBD2, 6 bases. Germline V gives CDR1 MNHEY, CDR2 SMNVEV (reference sequence). The CDR3 sequence is 18 residues long. V lost 1 base, J lost 3 bases, and 20 bases lay in between. In DNA form, the CDR3 reads TGTGCCAGCAGTTTATTCCGGCACCCGACTAGAGGGACAGATACGCAGTATTTT. Amino acids: CASSLFRHPTRGTDTQYF.

The chain employs TRBV27 and TRBJ2-2; D unclear. Germline CDR1 MNHEY, CDR2 SMNVEV (reference sequence). This CDR3 spans 14 amino acids. Between the trimmed V and J ends, which lost 2 bases and 2 bases, there was a span of 6 bases. CDR3 DNA sequence: TGTGCCAGCAGTTTACGTGTAAACACCGGGGAGCTGTTTTTT. This codes for CASSLRVNTGELFF.

In this sample, this clone turned up a few times. This chain connects TRBV7-9 to TRBJ2-3; the match to TRBD2 covers 13 bases. Germline loops: CDR1 SEHNR, CDR2 FQNEAQ (reference sequence). Unmatched junction bases numbered 5, after V lost 5 bases and J lost 3 bases. This CDR3 is 16 amino acids long. CDR3 in DNA: TGTGCCAGCAGCAGCGGGACTAGCGGGGTGACAGATACGCAGTATTTT. Translating it yields CASSSGTSGVTDTQYF. Full variable domain (rest looked up from reference TRBV7-9 and TRBJ2-3): DTGVSQNPRHKITKRGQNVTFRCDPISEHNRLYWYRQTLGQGPEFLTYFQNEAQLEKSRLLSDRFSAERPKGSFSTLEIQRTEQGDSAMYLCASSSGTSGVTDTQYFGPGTRLTVL.

This sequence joins TRBV6-5 and TRBJ1-1, with 7 bases lining up with TRBD1. Germline V lookup: CDR1 MNHEY, CDR2 SVGAGI. V was clipped by 6 bases and J by 7 bases; unmatched bases: 5. The CDR3 is 12 residues long. CDR3 amino acids: CASRRQGGEAFF. The DNA for the CDR3 is TGTGCCAGCAGACGACAGGGCGGTGAAGCTTTCTTT.

The V and J genes are TRBV7-9 and TRBJ2-1, with 8 bases identical to TRBD1. CDR3 size: 16 residues. Trimming took 5 bases from V and 1 from J; bases not matched to a gene: 7. Per germline, CDR1 SEHNR and CDR2 FQNEAQ (reference sequence). The CDR3 loop is CASSPVGQGSYNEQFF. The CDR3 DNA is TGTGCCAGCAGCCCGGTCGGACAGGGATCCTACAATGAGCAGTTCTTC.

This chain connects TRBV6-5 to TRBJ1-2, with D perhaps TRBD1 (6 bases). The CDR3 spans 12 residues. V lost 2 bases and J lost 8, with 9 bases in between. Per the germline V gene, CDR1 is MNHEY and CDR2 is SVGAGI. The CDR3 sequence is CASSYAGAGYTF. The CDR3 coding sequence is TGTGCCAGCAGTTACGCAGGGGCCGGCTACACCTTC.

The chain carries TRBV9 and TRBJ1-1; 7 nucleotides align to TRBD1. The germline gives CDR1 SGDLS, CDR2 YYNGEE. Trimming at V came to 0 bases and at J to 4 bases, leaving 9 bases not matched to a gene. The CDR3 extends over 16 amino acids. The CDR3 bases are TGTGCCAGCAGCGTAGGGGACAGCTTGGGGGGCACTGAAGCTTTCTTT. Its translation is CASSVGDSLGGTEAFF. The complete variable domain, with remaining parts taken from reference TRBV9 and TRBJ1-1, reads DSGVTQTPKHLITATGQRVTLRCSPRSGDLSVYWYQQSLDQGLQFLIQYYNGEERAKGNILERFSAQQFPDLHSELNLSSLELGDSALYFCASSVGDSLGGTEAFFGQGTRLTVV.

The chain combines TRBV3-1 (or the pseudogene TRBV3-2) with TRBJ1-3; maybe TRBD1 (6 bases). Trimming took 2 bases from V and 6 from J, leaving 14 bases between them. Germline lookup yields CDR1 LGHDT and CDR2 YNNKEL (reference sequence). CDR3 length: 15 residues. In DNA, the CDR3 is TGTGCCAGCAGCCAATTGTCGACAGGACTAAACACCATATATTTT. Its protein is CASSQLSTGLNTIYF.

The V gene is TRBV10-3, the J gene TRBJ2-7; possible D gene TRBD2, 5 bases. V was cut by 3 bases and J by 2 bases, with 23 bases left in between. Per germline, CDR1 ENHRY and CDR2 SYGVKD. This CDR3 has 18 residues. CDR3 nucleotides: TGTGCCATCAGTGAACAGCCTAAGTCGGGGTCAATTGCCTACGAGCAGTACTTC. Translated: CAISEQPKSGSIAYEQYF.

The V call is TRBV4-1, the J call TRBJ2-3; TRBD2 agrees at 7 bases. V gave up 4 bases and J gave up 0 bases; unmatched junction bases: 4. This CDR3 has 15 residues. Per germline, CDR1 MGHRA and CDR2 YSYEKL. CDR3 sequence: CASSRGGGSTDTQYF. The CDR3 nucleotides read TGCGCCAGCAGCCGTGGGGGGGGAAGCACAGATACGCAGTATTTT.

This chain uses TRBV4-2 with TRBJ1-6; 10 bases agree with TRBD1. Germline values: CDR1 LGHNA, CDR2 YNFKEQ. V was clipped by 0 bases and J by 5 bases; unmatched bases: 10. The CDR3 totals 19 residues. CDR3 coding DNA: TGTGCCAGCAGCCAAGATGGACAGGGGGAAACGGAGAATAATTCACCCCTCCACTTT. As protein: CASSQDGQGETENNSPLHF.

V and J are TRBV4-3 and TRBJ2-3; D perhaps matches TRBD2 (6 bases). V was trimmed by 4 bases and J by 0 bases, leaving 11 bases between them. Per germline, CDR1 LGHNA and CDR2 YSLEER. The CDR3 extends over 15 amino acids. The CDR3 region is CASSPTAGSTDTQYF. The DNA of the CDR3 is TGCGCCAGCAGCCCCACCGCGGGGAGCACAGATACGCAGTATTTT.

V is TRBV11-3 and J is TRBJ2-7, with D maybe TRBD2 (6 bases). The CDR3 totals 15 residues. V was shortened by 5 bases and J by 4 bases, with 18 bases between the two germline ends. Germline CDR1 is SGHNT and CDR2 is YENEEA. The CDR3 DNA sequence: TGTGCCAGCAGCCGGGGGACGGCTGGGGATTACGAGCAGTACTTC. Protein product: CASSRGTAGDYEQYF.

The rearrangement uses TRBV19 and TRBJ2-3; TRBD2 is a possible D gene (7 bases). CDR1 is LNHDA, CDR2 SQIVND, per germline (reference sequence). V dropped 5 bases and J dropped 1 base, with 25 bases sitting between them. The CDR3 sequence is 19 residues long. In nucleotides, the CDR3 is TGTGCCAGTAGTCCTACGAGGGGGGGACGTTTAATGGGCACAGATACGCAGTATTTT. This gives the protein CASSPTRGGRLMGTDTQYF.

Only one count was recorded for this clone. The chain combines TRBV11-3 with TRBJ2-1; 9 bases line up with TRBD2. V lost 5 bases to trimming and J lost 4 bases; unmatched junction nucleotides: 6. This CDR3 has 15 residues. Germline lookup yields CDR1 SGHNT and CDR2 YENEEA. CDR3 residues: CASSRGLAIYNEQFF. CDR3 coding DNA: TGTGCCAGCAGCCGCGGACTAGCGATTTACAATGAGCAGTTCTTC.